This paragraph covers one T cell receptor (beta chain) sequence. The data derive from a study of cytomegalovirus exposure and HLA in healthy donors. Study-wide context: Earlier sequencing of 200 million or so T cells yielded around 100 million unique TCR beta sequences.

Researchers ran the PCR with 60 Vbeta and 13 Jbeta primers. Measured with immunoSEQ multiplex PCR; TCRdb has only the in-frame clones, and not every one. The sample's table shows some 150,000 clones. Germline V gene lookup returns CDR1 SNHLY and CDR2 FYNNEI. J gave up 10 bases and V 9 bases, and 11 bases lay outside the gene matches. The CDR3 sequence is 14 residues long. This sequence joins TRBV2 and TRBJ2-1, with 11 positions matching TRBD2. The sequence came from a woman aged 18-30 years in good health and CMV-seropositive. The sequenced sample was PBMCs. The CDR3 protein is CARAGLAGDGEQFF. CDR3 nucleotide sequence: TGTGCCAGGGCTGGACTAGCGGGTGACGGGGAGCAGTTCTTC.